Following are 27 T cell receptor beta chains from one sample sequenced in a study of molecular identifiers for immune sequencing clone quantification. TCRdb recomputed calls from the PCR reads with MiXCR, one row per CDR3 protein. The table lists fewer than 350,000 distinct CDR3 sequences, over 20% of them singletons. The sample was naive CD8+ T cells from blood, with Jurkat cell RNA spiked in. Subset noted: FACS-sorted CD8+CD4-CCR7+CD45RA+ naive T cells. Every receptor here comes from a human donor in good health. Some libraries in this study had Jurkat cell RNA spiked in.

In its sample, this clonotype was seen many times. The rearrangement links TRBV7-9 to TRBJ1-1; D unresolved. CDR1 is SEHNR and CDR2 is FQNEAQ in the germline V gene (reference sequence). The CDR3 runs 14 residues. V was cut by 0 bases and J by 3 bases, with 8 bases left in between. The CDR3 protein is CASSLAVGDTEAFF. The CDR3 DNA sequence: TGTGCCAGCAGCTTAGCGGTTGGGGACACTGAAGCTTTCTTT.

This clonotype was seen more than once but under ten times. This chain connects TRBV7-6 to TRBJ1-1; TRBD1 agrees at 8 bases. The ends lost 0 bases at V and 1 base at J; junction bases unmatched: 7. The germline gives CDR1 SGHVS, CDR2 FNYEAQ. This CDR3 is built from 17 residues. CDR3 region: CASSLARGQGKNTEAFF. CDR3 in DNA: TGTGCCAGCAGCTTAGCGCGAGGACAGGGTAAGAACACTGAAGCTTTCTTT.

With respect to this clonotype: Since a much larger clone is just one base distant, this may be a read error. The chain couples TRBV5-1 to TRBJ1-1; 7 bases fit TRBD1. There are 14 residues in the CDR3. CDR1 is SGHRS and CDR2 is YFSETQ in the germline V gene. V lost 4 bases, J lost 6 bases, and 9 bases stayed unmatched. The CDR3 spells CASSPETGFSEAFF. CDR3 sequence (DNA): TGCGCCAGCAGCCCCGAGACAGGGTTTTCTGAAGCTTTCTTT.

The genes are TRBV10-3 and TRBJ2-5; D assignment may be TRBD1 or TRBD2 (5 bases each). Trimming took 10 bases from V and 5 from J, leaving 17 bases between them. From germline, CDR1 is ENHRY and CDR2 SYGVKD. The CDR3 is 13 residues long. This CDR3 reads CATRGAREETQYF. Here the CDR3 DNA reads TGTGCCACGAGAGGGGCCCGAGAGGAGACCCAGTACTTC.

In the case of this clonotype: This likely comes from a read error, as the CDR3 has no conserved phenylalanine or tryptophan at its end. V and J are TRBV27 and TRBJ1-1; no definite D call. The V end lost 0 bases, the J end lost 5 bases, and 10 bases lay between the germline ends. CDR3 length: 14 amino acids. Germline lookup yields CDR1 MNHEY and CDR2 SMNVEV (reference sequence). The CDR3 DNA sequence: TGTGCCAGCAGTTTATCGCGCTTAGGGACTGAAGCTTTCTTA. The encoded protein is CASSLSRLGTEAFL.

There are many counts of this clonotype. V is TRBV2 and J is TRBJ1-1; D gene uncertain. This CDR3 is 15 amino acids long. CDR1 SNHLY and CDR2 FYNNEI come from the germline V gene. Between the trimmed V and J ends, which lost 3 bases and 3 bases, there was a span of 14 bases. The CDR3 region is CASSDESVLDTEAFF. In DNA, the CDR3 is TGTGCCAGCAGTGACGAATCTGTTTTGGACACTGAAGCTTTCTTT. Drawing the rest from reference TRBV2 and TRBJ1-1, the complete variable domain is EPEVTQTPSHQVTQMGQEVILRCVPISNHLYFYWYRQILGQKVEFLVSFYNNEISEKSEIFDDQFSVERPDGSNFTLKIRSTKLEDSAMYFCASSDESVLDTEAFFGQGTRLTVV.

The table lists this clonotype with many counts. The chain recombines TRBV7-9 with TRBJ2-7; D not resolved. V lost 1 base and J 3 bases, leaving 7 bases between the germline ends. Germline V lookup: CDR1 SEHNR, CDR2 FQNEAQ (reference sequence). The CDR3 runs to 13 residues. The CDR3, as DNA: TGTGCCAGCAGCTTAGAGCTCCGCTACGAGCAGTACTTC. The encoded protein is CASSLELRYEQYF.

This clonotype was seen only a few times. The chain employs TRBV4-3 and TRBJ2-7; 7 nucleotides line up with TRBD1. The CDR3 runs 17 residues. CDR1 is LGHNA and CDR2 is YSLEER in the germline V gene. V trimming: 0 bases; J trimming: 6 bases; junction bases outside the gene matches: 14. Written as DNA, the CDR3 is TGCGCCAGCAGCCAAGAGATCGGGACAGTGGATGCTAGCGAGCAGTACTTC. Translation: CASSQEIGTVDASEQYF.

There are many counts of this clonotype. The CDR3 nucleotides read TGTGCCAGCAGCCGGAGACTAGCGGGAGTTCAGGTGCAGTTCTTC. It codes for CASSRRLAGVQVQFF. The chain recombines TRBV4-2 with TRBJ2-1; 12 bases fit TRBD2. The CDR3 length is 15 residues. V gave up 4 bases and J gave up 12 bases; unmatched junction bases: 10. Germline V lookup: CDR1 LGHNA, CDR2 YNFKEQ.

A single count supports this clonotype. This chain connects TRBV5-1 to TRBJ2-2; D call uncertain. The V gene's germline CDR1 is SGHRS and CDR2 YFSETQ. V lost 2 bases and J lost 4, with 9 bases in between. This CDR3 contains 14 residues. CDR3 sequence reads: CASSFTASTGELFF. Written as DNA, the CDR3 is TGCGCCAGCAGCTTTACGGCGAGCACCGGGGAGCTGTTTTTT.

This clonotype appeared a few times. This rearrangement joins TRBV4-2 to TRBJ2-1; 10 bases align to TRBD2. With V trimmed by 3 bases and J by 3 bases, 5 bases remained unmatched. CDR1 and CDR2 (germline): LGHNA, YNFKEQ. The length of the CDR3 is 16 residues. The CDR3 sequence: CASSQEAGGFYNEQFF. The DNA for the CDR3 is TGTGCCAGCAGCCAGGAAGCGGGGGGGTTCTACAATGAGCAGTTCTTC.

This clonotype was detected ten times or more. The chain employs TRBV7-2 and TRBJ1-3, with TRBD1 as a possible D gene (5 bases). Germline V gene data show CDR1 as SGHTA and CDR2 as FQGNSA. This CDR3 is 16 amino acids long. Trimming removed 5 bases at V and 1 base at J, with 15 bases between. This CDR3 reads CASSEKRTPSGNTIYF. In DNA form, the CDR3 reads TGTGCCAGCAGCGAAAAACGGACACCGTCTGGAAACACCATATATTTT.

This clonotype was seen at least ten times. The chain couples TRBV4-2 to TRBJ2-1; D not resolved. The CDR3 is 14 residues long. The germline V gene encodes CDR1 LGHNA and CDR2 YNFKEQ. Trimming cost V 4 bases and J 6 bases, with 13 bases left between them. This CDR3 is CASSPLANSNEQFF. CDR3 nucleotide sequence: TGTGCCAGCAGCCCCCTGGCCAACTCCAATGAGCAGTTCTTC.

The chain joins TRBV28 to TRBJ1-5, with unresolved D. V dropped 3 bases and J dropped 4 bases, with 19 bases sitting between them. CDR1 MDHEN and CDR2 SYDVKM come from the germline V gene. CDR3 length: 17 amino acids. CDR3: CASSLKVTGTRNQPQHF. As DNA, the CDR3 is TGTGCCAGCAGTTTGAAAGTAACGGGTACGAGGAATCAGCCCCAGCATTTT.

The sample holds a few counts of this clonotype. CDR3 in amino acids: CASSIDGLQTEAFF. In DNA, the CDR3 is TGTGCCAGTAGTATAGACGGTCTGCAAACTGAAGCTTTCTTT. The chain is built from TRBV19 and TRBJ1-1; no clear D. V lost 0 bases and J 5 bases, leaving 10 bases between the germline ends. The CDR3 covers 14 residues. Germline V CDR1 and CDR2: LNHDA, SQIVND (reference sequence).

This clonotype occurred many times. The chain has TRBV7-8 and TRBJ2-5; 8 bases agree with TRBD2. The germline gives CDR1 SGHVS, CDR2 FQNEAQ. This CDR3 spans 15 amino acids. J gave up 1 base and V 3 bases, and 4 bases lay outside the gene matches. The CDR3 region has the DNA TGTGCCAGCAGCTTTGGGGCGGGGGGCCAAGAGACCCAGTACTTC. Translation: CASSFGAGGQETQYF.

This clonotype was seen repeatedly, ten times or more. V is TRBV9 and J is TRBJ2-1, with TRBD2 as a possible D gene (5 bases). Looked up from germline, CDR1 is SGDLS and CDR2 is YYNGEE. The CDR3 runs 15 residues. Trimming took 0 bases from V and 2 from J, leaving 9 bases between them. Here the CDR3 reads CASSVGDGTYNEQFF. The CDR3 nucleotides read TGTGCCAGCAGCGTAGGAGACGGGACCTACAATGAGCAGTTCTTC.

This clonotype was recorded many times. CDR3 loop: CASSRTSGFQETQYF. The CDR3 bases are TGTGCCAGCAGTCGGACTAGCGGCTTCCAAGAGACCCAGTACTTC. This rearrangement joins TRBV6-5 to TRBJ2-5; 10 positions match TRBD2. The V gene's germline CDR1 is MNHEY and CDR2 SVGAGI. Trimming at V came to 5 bases and at J to 1 base, leaving 4 bases not matched to a gene. The CDR3 consists of 15 residues.

This clonotype was observed a few times. The chain recombines TRBV12-3 or TRBV12-4 with TRBJ2-1; D is perhaps TRBD2 (6 bases). The germline V and J ends were trimmed by 6 bases and 0 bases, with 12 bases remaining between them. The CDR3 length is 15 residues. The CDR3 here is CASRPSGYSYNEQFF. The DNA for the CDR3 is TGTGCCAGCAGACCCAGCGGGTACTCCTACAATGAGCAGTTCTTC.

The chain is built from TRBV10-3 and TRBJ2-7; 7 bases map to TRBD1. Germline CDR1 is ENHRY and CDR2 is SYGVKD. The CDR3 is 14 residues long. The V gene end was trimmed by 6 bases and the J gene end by 6 bases; junction bases not matched to a gene: 11. The CDR3 region has the DNA TGTGCCATCAGCCCCACAGGGGTTGGGTCCGAGCAGTACTTC. This sequence encodes CAISPTGVGSEQYF.

This clonotype was detected only a few times. J is TRBJ2-2 and V is TRBV3-1; D is unresolved. CDR1 is LGHDT and CDR2 is YNNKEL in the germline V gene (reference sequence). The V and J ends lost 4 bases and 3 bases respectively, with 12 bases between them. CDR3 length: 15 amino acids. The CDR3 coding sequence is TGTGCCAGCAGCCGAGCACCTCATGACACCGGGGAGCTGTTTTTT. Encoded protein: CASSRAPHDTGELFF.

Only a few counts were recorded for this clonotype. The chain is built from TRBV6-5 and TRBJ2-1, with 8 bases lining up with TRBD2. Germline V gene data show CDR1 as MNHEY and CDR2 as SVGAGI. The CDR3 has 13 residues. V shed 1 base, J shed 9 bases, and the junction held 2 bases outside the gene matches. As DNA, the CDR3 is TGTGCCAGCAGTTACTTGGGACTAGGTGAGCAGTTCTTC. As protein: CASSYLGLGEQFF.

J is TRBJ1-2 and V is TRBV30, with 8 bases identical to TRBD1. V dropped 1 base and J dropped 1; count of bases not matched to a gene: 5. The length of the CDR3 is 15 residues. CDR1 and CDR2 from the germline V gene are GTSNPN and SVGIG (reference sequence). The CDR3 spells CAWSAGQGGNYGYTF. CDR3 coding DNA: TGTGCCTGGAGTGCCGGACAGGGCGGTAACTATGGCTACACCTTC.

This clonotype was observed a few times. V and J are TRBV29-1 and TRBJ2-7; D is possibly TRBD1 or TRBD2 (5 bases each). V was pared by 5 bases and J by 2 bases, with 16 bases between. Per the germline V gene, CDR1 is SQVTM and CDR2 is ANQGSEA. CDR3 length: 14 residues. As DNA, the CDR3 is TGCAGCGTTACCCCAGGGTCGGGGACCTACGAGCAGTACTTC. Encoded protein: CSVTPGSGTYEQYF.

The gene calls are TRBV7-9 and TRBJ2-7; the D gene could be TRBD1 or TRBD2 (6 bases each). CDR1 is SEHNR, CDR2 FQNEAQ, per germline (reference sequence). The CDR3 totals 12 residues. Trimming removed 5 bases at V and 6 bases at J, with 11 bases between. The CDR3, as DNA: TGTGCCAGCAGCAAGGGGGGCTCCGAGCAGTACTTC. Translated, it gives CASSKGGSEQYF.

For this clonotype: This CDR3 fails to terminate in the conserved phenylalanine or tryptophan, so it likely reflects a read error. The chain joins TRBV29-1 to TRBJ2-2; D uncertain. Per the germline V gene, CDR1 is SQVTM and CDR2 is ANQGSEA. The CDR3 covers 14 residues. The CDR3 is CNVLWTENTGELFL. CDR3 coding DNA: TGCAACGTTCTTTGGACGGAGAACACCGGGGAGCTGTTTCTT.

The rearrangement uses TRBV7-2 and TRBJ1-3; no clear D gene. The V gene's germline CDR1 is SGHTA and CDR2 FQGNSA. V lost 1 base and J lost 8, with 12 bases in between. The CDR3 extends over 14 amino acids. The CDR3 loop is CASSLGLGADTIYF. The CDR3 nucleotides read TGTGCCAGCAGCTTAGGCCTGGGCGCGGACACCATATATTTT.